The clone carrying this T cell receptor (beta chain) was seen a handful of times. These data belong to a study of blood T cell repertoires in COVID-19. Study-wide context: Samples of COVID-19 (acute and convalescent) were obtained from the United States, Italy and Spain. PBMCs, B-cell-depleted T cells, or T cells provided the cDNA or gDNA that made up the material.

Original processing methods: The authors estimated nucleated cell counts from reference gene primer amplification. The protocol was immunoSEQ multiplex PCR, while the TCRdb copy is restricted to in-frame clones and leaves out a portion. V and J calls and clone size follow that table, whereas D and trimming were derived from the DNA. The sample contains some 220,000 clones, 80% to 85% of which appear only once. The V gene's germline CDR1 is MGHRA and CDR2 YSYEKL. Trimming took off 0 bases at V and 0 bases at J, with 12 bases between the two ends. The CDR3 is made up of 17 amino acids. The sequence was obtained from a woman aged 55-69 years with acute or convalescent COVID-19. The sample taken for sequencing was peripheral blood. The rearrangement links TRBV4-1 to TRBJ1-3; D is uncertain. The CDR3 region has the DNA TGCGCCAGCAGCCAAGAATACAGCCCAATCTCTGGAAACACCATATATTTT. Amino acid sequence: CASSQEYSPISGNTIYF.